This T cell receptor (beta chain) was observed in a study of T cells in localized non-small cell lung cancer. Study-wide points: Uninvolved adjacent lung had the highest recorded T cell clonality, with tumor below it. Heterogeneity is still possible, as just one tumor region was sequenced. Median detection of top 100 tumor clones in adjacent lung was 55 to 60 clones.

Turning to this clone: The target antigen is unknown.

The CDR3 is 14 residues long. Trimming took 4 bases from V and 5 from J, leaving 14 bases between them. In germline, CDR1 is MNHGY, CDR2 SAAAGT. Taken at least 2 cm from the tumor margin, the adjacent lung showed no atypia. Assay: immunoSEQ multiplex PCR; the TCRdb copy retains only in-frame clones and omits some. The sample includes around 1,400 clones, about a quarter of them seen just once. The source material was normal lung tissue next to the tumor, sampled before any cancer treatment. The rearrangement links TRBV6-8 to TRBJ1-1, with D possibly being TRBD1 (6 bases). The TCR sequence derives from a male donor older than 55 with stage I lung adenocarcinoma. DNA of the CDR3: TGTGCCAGCAGTTTCGAAGGGGGAGGTACTGAAGCTTTCTTT. Protein product: CASSFEGGGTEAFF.